The entry below describes one T cell receptor (beta chain). The sample is drawn from a study of blood T cell repertoires in COVID-19. Using immunoSEQ multiplex PCR, the repertoire was profiled, and TCRdb retains in-frame clones only, with some absent. The data contain roughly 30,000 clones, roughly 89% of them singletons. This CDR3 has 14 residues. Per the germline V gene, CDR1 is LNHDA and CDR2 is SQIVND (reference sequence). V dropped 7 bases and J dropped 5 bases, with 15 bases sitting between them. The TCR was taken from a human donor in a cohort sampled during active COVID-19. Specimen: peripheral blood. This rearrangement joins TRBV19 to TRBJ1-3; no clear D. Written as DNA, the CDR3 is TGTGCCAGTACCCTTTGGGGAGATAGAAACACCATATATTTT. Its protein is CASTLWGDRNTIYF. The complete variable domain, with remaining parts taken from reference TRBV19 and TRBJ1-3, reads DGGITQSPKYLFRKEGQNVTLSCEQNLNHDAMYWYRQDPGQGLRLIYYSQIVNDFQKGDIAEGYSVSREKKESFPLTVTSAQKNPTAFYLCASTLWGDRNTIYFGEGSWLTVV.